This T cell receptor (beta chain) derives from a study of T cells in Graves' hyperthyroidism and ophthalmopathy. The study, taken as a whole, reports: Blood also carried most thyroid clonotypes expanded above 0.001.

Ten or more counts support this clonotype. The antigen remains undetermined. The CDR3 contains 15 residues. V trimming: 0 bases; J trimming: 5 bases; junction bases outside the gene matches: 5. Germline values: CDR1 SGHKS, CDR2 YYEKEE (reference sequence). Patients aged 18 to 65 had newly diagnosed hyperthyroidism lasting under 2 months. Amplified TCR beta CDR3 regions came from RNA transcripts. HTBI primers drove first-round RT-PCR of the TCR CDR3. TCRdb redid the calling of the multiplex PCR reads with MiXCR, one entry per CDR3 protein. The data contain about 420,000 distinct CDR3 sequences, roughly 13% of them singletons.

The sample consisted of blood. The rearrangement joins TRBV5-5 to TRBJ2-7, with 10 bases lining up with TRBD1. This TCR derives from a woman aged 18-29 years with Graves' hyperthyroidism. The CDR3 sequence: CASSLGTGGLDEQYF. The DNA for the CDR3 is TGTGCCAGCAGCTTGGGGACAGGGGGTTTAGACGAGCAGTACTTC. Full variable domain (outside the CDR3, taken from reference TRBV5-5 and TRBJ2-7): DAGVTQSPTHLIKTRGQQVTLRCSPISGHKSVSWYQQVLGQGPQFIFQYYEKEERGRGNFPDRFSARQFPNYSSELNVNALLLGDSALYLCASSLGTGGLDEQYFGPGTRLTVT.